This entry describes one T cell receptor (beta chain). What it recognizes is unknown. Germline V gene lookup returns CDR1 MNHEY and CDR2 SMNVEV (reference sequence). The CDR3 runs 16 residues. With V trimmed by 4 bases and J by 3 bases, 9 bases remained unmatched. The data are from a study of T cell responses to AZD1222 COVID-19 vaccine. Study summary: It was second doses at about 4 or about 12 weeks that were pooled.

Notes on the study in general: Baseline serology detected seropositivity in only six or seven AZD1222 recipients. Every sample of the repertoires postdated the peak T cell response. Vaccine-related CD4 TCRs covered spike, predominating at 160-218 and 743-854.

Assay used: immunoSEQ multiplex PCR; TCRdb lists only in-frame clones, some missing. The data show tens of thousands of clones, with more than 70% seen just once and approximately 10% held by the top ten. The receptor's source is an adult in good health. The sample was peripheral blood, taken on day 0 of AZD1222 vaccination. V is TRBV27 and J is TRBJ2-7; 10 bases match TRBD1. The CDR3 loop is CASSSPGQGSGYEQYF. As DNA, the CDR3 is TGTGCCAGCAGTTCCCCGGGACAGGGGTCGGGCTACGAGCAGTACTTC.